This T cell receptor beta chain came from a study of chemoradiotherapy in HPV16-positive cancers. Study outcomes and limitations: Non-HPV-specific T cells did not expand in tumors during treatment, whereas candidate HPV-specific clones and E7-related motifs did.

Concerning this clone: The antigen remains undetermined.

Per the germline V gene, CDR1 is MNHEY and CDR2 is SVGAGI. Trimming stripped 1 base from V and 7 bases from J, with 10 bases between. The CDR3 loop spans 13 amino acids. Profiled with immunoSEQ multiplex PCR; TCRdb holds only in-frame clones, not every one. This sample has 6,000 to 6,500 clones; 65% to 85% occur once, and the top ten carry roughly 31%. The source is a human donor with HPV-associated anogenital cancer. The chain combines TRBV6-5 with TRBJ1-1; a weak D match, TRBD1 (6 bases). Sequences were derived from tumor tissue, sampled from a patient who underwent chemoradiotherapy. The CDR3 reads CASSYLRGDEAFF. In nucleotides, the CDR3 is TGTGCCAGCAGTTACTTAAGGGGGGATGAAGCTTTCTTT.